This entry is about one T cell receptor beta chain. Its antigen is not known. The sample belongs to a study of early stage breast cancer tumors. In the study overall: Twelve of the 16 invasive tumors were ER+, PR+ and HER2-. Study results and caveats: Functional markers like CD4, CD8 and FOXP3 were missed in bulk sequencing.

The table came from immunoSEQ multiplex PCR; TCRdb's copy has only in-frame clones and leaves some out. The sample records tens of thousands of clones, 70% to 90% being singletons. The trim removed 5 bases at V and 0 bases at J, leaving 3 bases unmatched. CDR3 length equals 14 residues. Germline V lookup: CDR1 LNHDA, CDR2 SQIVND (reference sequence). The receptor was isolated from a person in their fifties with breast cancer. The chain has TRBV19 and TRBJ1-1; 7 bases map to TRBD1. The sequenced sample consisted of blood. The chain's CDR3 is CASSAGQMNTEAFF. The CDR3 coding sequence is TGTGCCAGTAGTGCGGGACAGATGAACACTGAAGCTTTCTTT.